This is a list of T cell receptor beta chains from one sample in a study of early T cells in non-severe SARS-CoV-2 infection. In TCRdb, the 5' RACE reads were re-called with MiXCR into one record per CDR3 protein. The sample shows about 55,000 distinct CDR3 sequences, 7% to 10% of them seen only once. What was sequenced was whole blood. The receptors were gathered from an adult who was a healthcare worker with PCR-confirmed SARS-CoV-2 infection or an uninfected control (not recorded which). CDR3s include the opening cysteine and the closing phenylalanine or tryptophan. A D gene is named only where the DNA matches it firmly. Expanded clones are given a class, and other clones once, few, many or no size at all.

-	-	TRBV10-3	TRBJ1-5	TGTGCCATCAGCCAAGATAATCAGCCCCAGCATTTT	CAISQDNQPQHF
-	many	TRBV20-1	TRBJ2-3	TGCAGTGCTCTCAAGGGGGCGGGGTTCACAGATACGCAGTATTTT	CSALKGAGFTDTQYF
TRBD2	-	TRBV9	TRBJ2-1	TGTGCCAGCAGCGTTTACGCGGGGGGCCCCTCATACAATGAGCAGTTCTTC	CASSVYAGGPSYNEQFF
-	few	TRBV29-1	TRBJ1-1	TGCAGCGTTGCGGATGGGCCGGCCTTGAGGACTGAAGCTTTCTTT	CSVADGPALRTEAFF
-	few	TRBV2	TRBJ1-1	TGTGCCACCAAGGGGCGATCGAACACTGAAGCTTTCTTT	CATKGRSNTEAFF
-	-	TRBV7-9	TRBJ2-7	TGTGCCAGCAGCCCTAAGGGAGCTAACGAGCAGTACTTC	CASSPKGANEQYF
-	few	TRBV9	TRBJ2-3	TGTGCCAGCAGCGTAGGTCACCCCACAGATACGCAGTATTTT	CASSVGHPTDTQYF
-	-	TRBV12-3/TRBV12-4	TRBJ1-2	TGTGCCAGCAGTCCAGGCTTGAATAACTATGGCTACACCTTC	CASSPGLNNYGYTF
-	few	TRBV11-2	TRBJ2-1	TGTGCCAGCAGCCACAACGCGGGACAACGACTCTATGAGCAGTTCTTC	CASSHNAGQRLYEQFF
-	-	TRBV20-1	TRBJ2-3	TGCAGCCTAGGGGTCGATACGCAGTATTTT	CSLGVDTQYF
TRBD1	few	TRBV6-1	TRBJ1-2	TGTGCCAGCAGTGAAAGAACAGGGGGCTTTGGCTACACCTTC	CASSERTGGFGYTF
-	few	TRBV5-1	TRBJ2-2	TGCGCCAGCAGCTTACCAACAGGGAACACCGGGGAGCTGTTTTTT	CASSLPTGNTGELFF
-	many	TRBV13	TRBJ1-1	TGTGCCAGCAGCTTAGTGGCAGACCTGAACACTGAAGCTTTCTTT	CASSLVADLNTEAFF
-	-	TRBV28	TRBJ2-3	TGTGCCAGCAGTTTATACGTTGGAGATACGCAGTATTTT	CASSLYVGDTQYF
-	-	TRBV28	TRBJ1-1	TGTGCCAGCAGTACACCGGGGTCCGACACTGAAGCTTTCTTT	CASSTPGSDTEAFF
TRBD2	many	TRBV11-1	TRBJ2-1	TGTGCCAGCAGCCCGATAGCGGGAGGGCTGAATGAGCAGTTCTTC	CASSPIAGGLNEQFF
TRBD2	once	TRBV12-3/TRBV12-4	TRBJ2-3	TGTGCCAGCAGTAAGCGGGGGAGCGGCTCAGATACGCAGTATTTT	CASSKRGSGSDTQYF
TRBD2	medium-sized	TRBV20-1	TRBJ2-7	TGCAGTGCTAGGGAGCGGGAGTACGAGCAGTACTTC	CSAREREYEQYF
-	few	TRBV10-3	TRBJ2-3	TGTGCCATATCATCCAGCACAGATACGCAGTATTTT	CAISSSTDTQYF
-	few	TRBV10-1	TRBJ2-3	TGCGCCAGCAGTTTTCGTCTAGCGAGAACCAGCCTCACAGATACGCAGTATTTT	CASSFRLARTSLTDTQYF
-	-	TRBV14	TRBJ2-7	TGTGTCAGCAGCTACGGTTCCGACAGTTCCTACGAGCAGTACTTC	CVSSYGSDSSYEQYF
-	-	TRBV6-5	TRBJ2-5	TGTGCCAGCGGAGTACAAGAGACCCAGTACTTC	CASGVQETQYF
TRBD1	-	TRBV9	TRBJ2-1	TGTGCCAGCACCAGCGAGGGACAGGGAGTTGGTGAGCAGTTCTTC	CASTSEGQGVGEQFF
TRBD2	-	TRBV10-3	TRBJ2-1	TGTGCCATCAGGGGGACTAGCGACCACAATGAGCAGTTCTTC	CAIRGTSDHNEQFF
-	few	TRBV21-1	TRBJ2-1	TGTGCCAGCAGGACGGCAGGGTACTCCTACAATGAGCAGTTCTTC	CASRTAGYSYNEQFF
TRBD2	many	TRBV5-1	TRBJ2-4	TGCGCCAGCAGCGGAGGAACTAGCGGGACGTTAAAAAACATTCAGTACTTC	CASSGGTSGTLKNIQYF
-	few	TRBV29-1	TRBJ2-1	TGCAGCGTTCCGGGACCCGATTCCTTTAAGCAGTTCTTC	CSVPGPDSFKQFF
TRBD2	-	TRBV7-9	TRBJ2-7	TGTGCCAGCGCCCAGGGTAGCGGGGCTTCCTACGAGCAGTACTTC	CASAQGSGASYEQYF
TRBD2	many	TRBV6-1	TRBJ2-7	TGTGCCAGCAGTGAAGCGGGAGGGTATCTCTACGAGCAGTACTTC	CASSEAGGYLYEQYF
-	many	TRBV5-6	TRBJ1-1	TGTGCCAGCAGCTTGTCTCCAGGGTTGAACACTGAAGCTTTCTTT	CASSLSPGLNTEAFF
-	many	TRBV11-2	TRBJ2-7	TGTGCCAGCAGCTTAGGTATGGGGCAGTTCTACGAGCAGTACTTC	CASSLGMGQFYEQYF
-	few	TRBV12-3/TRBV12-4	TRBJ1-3	TGTGCCAGCAGTGTCCAGGGGACTGGAAACACCATATATTTT	CASSVQGTGNTIYF
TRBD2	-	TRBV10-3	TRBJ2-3	TGTGCCATCAGGACTAGCGAGGCCACAGATACGCAGTATTTT	CAIRTSEATDTQYF
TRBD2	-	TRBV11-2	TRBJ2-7	TGTGCCAGCAGCTTAGTAACGGGGAGGGTCTACGAGCAGTACTTC	CASSLVTGRVYEQYF
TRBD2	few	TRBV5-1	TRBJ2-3	TGCGCCAGCAGCTTGAGCGGGGGCGACACAGATACGCAGTATTTT	CASSLSGGDTDTQYF
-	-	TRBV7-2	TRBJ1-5	TGTGCCAGCAGCTCCCCGGGGCAGTCCTTCCAGCCCCAGCATTTT	CASSSPGQSFQPQHF
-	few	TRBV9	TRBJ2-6	TGTGCCAGCAGCGTACTTGCGGCAACCTCTGGGGCCAACGTCCTGACTTTC	CASSVLAATSGANVLTF
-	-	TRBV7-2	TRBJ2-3	TGTGCCAGCAGCTATACCCGGATCAGCACAGATACGCAGTATTTT	CASSYTRISTDTQYF
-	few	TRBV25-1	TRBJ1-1	TGTGCCAGCAAAGGACGGGGGAACACTGAAGCTTTCTTT	CASKGRGNTEAFF
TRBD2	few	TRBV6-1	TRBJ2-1	TGTGCCAGCGCGGGGGGGCCGGTGGGTGAGCAGTTCTTC	CASAGGPVGEQFF
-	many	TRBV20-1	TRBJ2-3	TGCAGTGCTAGGGGGGGCAGTGCTAGCACAGATACGCAGTATTTT	CSARGGSASTDTQYF
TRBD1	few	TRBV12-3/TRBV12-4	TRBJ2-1	TGTGCCAGCAGGCCCCGGCGACAGGGACGCCCTTTGGTGGGCAATGAGCAGTTCTTC	CASRPRRQGRPLVGNEQFF
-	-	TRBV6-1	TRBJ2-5	TGTGCCAGCAGTTACACGGGGGAGACCCAGTACTTC	CASSYTGETQYF